The sequence of this T cell receptor (beta chain) was determined in a study of cytomegalovirus exposure and HLA in healthy donors. Study results and caveats: In a later analysis, V- and J-gene trimming of beta chains associated with a DCLRE1C missense variant, replicated independently. A prior analysis recorded that most TCR beta V segments were productive about 87% or about 30% of the time.

PCR used 60 Vbeta primers and 13 Jbeta primers. Some clones are missing from TCRdb's copy, which holds only in-frame ones; the method was immunoSEQ multiplex PCR. The sample includes 150,000 or so clones, roughly 80% of them seen just once. CDR3 length equals 17 residues. Germline V gives CDR1 SGHNT, CDR2 YYREEE (reference sequence). In regard to this clone: The antigen remains unidentified. An end of the junction does not agree with germline; a read error may underlie this.

Sequenced: PBMCs. The chain carries TRBV5-4 and TRBJ2-5, with TRBD2 matching over 8 bases. The clonotype comes from a woman between 40 and 55 years old in good health and CMV-seropositive. The CDR3 nucleotides read TGTGCCGGCAGCTTGGCCGGGAGGGGGGTTTCCGAAGAGACCCAGTACTTC. Translating it yields CAGSLAGRGVSEETQYF. Full variable domain (rest looked up from reference TRBV5-4 and TRBJ2-5): ETGVTQSPTHLIKTRGQQVTLRCSSQSGHNTVSWYQQALGQGPQFIFQYYREEENGRGNFPPRFSGLQFPNYSSELNVNALELDDSALYLCAGSLAGRGVSEETQYFGPGTRLLVL.